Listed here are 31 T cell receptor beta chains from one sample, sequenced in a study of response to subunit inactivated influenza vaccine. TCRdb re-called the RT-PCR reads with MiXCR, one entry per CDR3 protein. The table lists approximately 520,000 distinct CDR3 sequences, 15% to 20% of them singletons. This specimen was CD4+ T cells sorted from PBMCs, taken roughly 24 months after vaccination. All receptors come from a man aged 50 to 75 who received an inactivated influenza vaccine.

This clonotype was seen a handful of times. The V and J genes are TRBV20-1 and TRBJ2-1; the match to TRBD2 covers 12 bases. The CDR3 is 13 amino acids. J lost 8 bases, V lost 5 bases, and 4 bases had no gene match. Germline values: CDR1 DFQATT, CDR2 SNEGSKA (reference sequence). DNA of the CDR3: TGCAGTGCTCGACTAGCGGGGGCATATGAGCAGTTCTTC. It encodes CSARLAGAYEQFF.

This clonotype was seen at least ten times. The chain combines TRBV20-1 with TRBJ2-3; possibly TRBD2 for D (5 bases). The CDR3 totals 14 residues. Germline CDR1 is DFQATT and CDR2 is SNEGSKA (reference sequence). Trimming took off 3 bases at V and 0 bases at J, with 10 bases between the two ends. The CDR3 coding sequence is TGCAGTGCTAGGTGGGAGCGGAGCACAGATACGCAGTATTTT. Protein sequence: CSARWERSTDTQYF.

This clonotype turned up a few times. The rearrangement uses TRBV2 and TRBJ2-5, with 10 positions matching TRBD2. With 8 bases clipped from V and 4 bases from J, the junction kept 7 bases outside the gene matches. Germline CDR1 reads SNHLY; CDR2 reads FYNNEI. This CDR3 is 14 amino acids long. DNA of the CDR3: TGTGCCAGCCGAACTGCTAGCGGGGGAGAGACCCAGTACTTC. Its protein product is CASRTASGGETQYF. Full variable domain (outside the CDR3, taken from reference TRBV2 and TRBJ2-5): EPEVTQTPSHQVTQMGQEVILRCVPISNHLYFYWYRQILGQKVEFLVSFYNNEISEKSEIFDDQFSVERPDGSNFTLKIRSTKLEDSAMYFCASRTASGGETQYFGPGTRLLVL.

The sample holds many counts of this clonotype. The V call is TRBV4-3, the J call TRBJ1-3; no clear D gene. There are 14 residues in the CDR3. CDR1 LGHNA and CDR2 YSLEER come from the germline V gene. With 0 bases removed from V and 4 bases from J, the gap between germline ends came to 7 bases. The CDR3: CASSQDRRGNTIYF. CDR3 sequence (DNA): TGCGCCAGCAGCCAAGATCGCCGGGGAAACACCATATATTTT.

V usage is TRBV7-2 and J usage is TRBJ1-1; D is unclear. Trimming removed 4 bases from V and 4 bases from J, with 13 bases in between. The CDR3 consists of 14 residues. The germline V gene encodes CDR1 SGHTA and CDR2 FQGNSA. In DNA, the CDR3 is TGTGCCAGCAGCTCTTACAAGCTGAGCACTGAAGCTTTCTTT. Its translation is CASSSYKLSTEAFF.

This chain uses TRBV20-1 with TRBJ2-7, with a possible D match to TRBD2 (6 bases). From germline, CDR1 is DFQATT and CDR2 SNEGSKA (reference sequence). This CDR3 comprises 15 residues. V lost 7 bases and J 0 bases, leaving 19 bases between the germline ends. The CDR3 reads CSVGGARGSSYEQYF. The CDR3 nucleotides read TGCAGTGTTGGGGGAGCACGGGGGAGCTCCTACGAGCAGTACTTC.

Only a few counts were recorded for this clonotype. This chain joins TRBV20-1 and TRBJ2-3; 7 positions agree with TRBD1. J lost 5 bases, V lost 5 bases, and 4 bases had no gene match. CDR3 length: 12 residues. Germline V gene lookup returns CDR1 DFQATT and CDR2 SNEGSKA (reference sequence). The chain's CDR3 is CSAAQGIDTQYF. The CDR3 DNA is TGCAGTGCTGCACAGGGGATAGATACGCAGTATTTT.

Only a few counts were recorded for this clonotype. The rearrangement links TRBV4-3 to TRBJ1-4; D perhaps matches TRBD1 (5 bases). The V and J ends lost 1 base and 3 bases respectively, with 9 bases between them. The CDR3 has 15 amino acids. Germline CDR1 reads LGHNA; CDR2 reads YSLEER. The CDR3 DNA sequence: TGCGCCAGCAGCCAAGGCAGGGCGGCTAATGAAAAACTGTTTTTT. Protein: CASSQGRAANEKLFF.

CDR3 DNA: TGTGCCATCAGTGAGATCGACCAGGGCCCCAACACCGGGGAGCTGTTTTTT. Translating gives CAISEIDQGPNTGELFF. This chain joins TRBV10-3 and TRBJ2-2; tentatively, D is TRBD1 (5 bases). V was clipped by 2 bases and J by 2 bases, with 15 bases between them. This CDR3 region has 17 residues. Germline CDR1 and CDR2: ENHRY and SYGVKD.

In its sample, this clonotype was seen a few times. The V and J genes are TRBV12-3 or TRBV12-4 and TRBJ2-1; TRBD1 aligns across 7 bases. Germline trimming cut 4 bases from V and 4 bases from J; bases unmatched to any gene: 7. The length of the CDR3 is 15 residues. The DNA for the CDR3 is TGTGCCAGCAGTTCTGTTAGGGGGCGATACAATGAGCAGTTCTTC. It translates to CASSSVRGRYNEQFF.

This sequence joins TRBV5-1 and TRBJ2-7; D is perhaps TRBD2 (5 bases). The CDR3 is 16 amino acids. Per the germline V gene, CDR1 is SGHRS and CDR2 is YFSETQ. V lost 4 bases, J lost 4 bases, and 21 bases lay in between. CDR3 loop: CASSPGEGGVRYEQYF. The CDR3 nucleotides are TGCGCCAGCAGCCCCGGGGAAGGAGGAGTTCGGTACGAGCAGTACTTC.

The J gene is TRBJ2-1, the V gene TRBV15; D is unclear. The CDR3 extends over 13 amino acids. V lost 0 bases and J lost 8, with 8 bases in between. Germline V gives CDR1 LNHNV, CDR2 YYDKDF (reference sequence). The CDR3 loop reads CATSRDVGYEQFF. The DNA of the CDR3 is TGTGCCACCAGCAGAGATGTTGGCTATGAGCAGTTCTTC.

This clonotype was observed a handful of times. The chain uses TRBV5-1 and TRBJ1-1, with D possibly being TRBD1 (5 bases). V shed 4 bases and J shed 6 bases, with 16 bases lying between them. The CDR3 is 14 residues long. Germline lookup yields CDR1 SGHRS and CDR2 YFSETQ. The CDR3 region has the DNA TGCGCCAGCAGCCCGGGGGGGGATACCGCTGAAGCTTTCTTT. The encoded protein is CASSPGGDTAEAFF.

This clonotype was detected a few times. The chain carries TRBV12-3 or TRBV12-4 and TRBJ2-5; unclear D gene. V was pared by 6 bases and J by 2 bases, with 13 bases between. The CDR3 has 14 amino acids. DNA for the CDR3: TGTGCCAGCAGCTCGATCCTTTGGCAAGAGACCCAGTACTTC. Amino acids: CASSSILWQETQYF.

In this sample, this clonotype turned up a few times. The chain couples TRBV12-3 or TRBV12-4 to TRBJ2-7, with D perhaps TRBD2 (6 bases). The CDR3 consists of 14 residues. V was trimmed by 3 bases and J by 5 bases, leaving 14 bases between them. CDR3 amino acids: CASSFLGGGHEQYF. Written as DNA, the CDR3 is TGTGCCAGCAGTTTTCTCGGGGGAGGCCACGAGCAGTACTTC.

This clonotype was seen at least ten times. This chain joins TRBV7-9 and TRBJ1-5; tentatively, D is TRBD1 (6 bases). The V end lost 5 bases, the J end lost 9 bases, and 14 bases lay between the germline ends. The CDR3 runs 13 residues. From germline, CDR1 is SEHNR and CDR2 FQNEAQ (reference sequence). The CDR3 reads CASSPDSRVPQHF. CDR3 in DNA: TGTGCCAGCAGCCCGGACAGCCGGGTGCCCCAGCATTTT.

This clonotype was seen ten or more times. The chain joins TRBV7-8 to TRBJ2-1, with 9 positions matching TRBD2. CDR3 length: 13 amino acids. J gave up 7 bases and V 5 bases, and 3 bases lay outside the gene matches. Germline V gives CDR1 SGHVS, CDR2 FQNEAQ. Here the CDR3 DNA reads TGTGCCAGCAGCCTTAGCGGGAGAAATGAGCAGTTCTTC. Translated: CASSLSGRNEQFF.

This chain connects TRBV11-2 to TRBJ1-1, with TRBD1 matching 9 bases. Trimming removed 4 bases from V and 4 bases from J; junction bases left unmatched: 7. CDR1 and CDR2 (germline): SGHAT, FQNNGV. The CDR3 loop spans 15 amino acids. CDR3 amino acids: CASSSTGGAGTEAFF. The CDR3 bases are TGTGCCAGCAGCTCTACAGGGGGCGCGGGCACTGAAGCTTTCTTT.

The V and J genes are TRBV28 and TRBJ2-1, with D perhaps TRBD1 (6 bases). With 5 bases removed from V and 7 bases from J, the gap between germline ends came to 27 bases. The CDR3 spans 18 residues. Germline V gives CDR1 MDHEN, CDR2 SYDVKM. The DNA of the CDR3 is TGTGCCAGCAGTCCCTCCGTGACAGGTTTCCAGGGGCGTAATGAGCAGTTCTTC. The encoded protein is CASSPSVTGFQGRNEQFF.

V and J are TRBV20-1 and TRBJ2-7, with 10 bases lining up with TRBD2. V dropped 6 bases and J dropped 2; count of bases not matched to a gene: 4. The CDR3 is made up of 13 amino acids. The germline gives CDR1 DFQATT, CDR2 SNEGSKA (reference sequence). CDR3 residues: CSALAGVPYEQYF. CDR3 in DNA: TGCAGTGCCCTAGCGGGAGTACCCTACGAGCAGTACTTC.

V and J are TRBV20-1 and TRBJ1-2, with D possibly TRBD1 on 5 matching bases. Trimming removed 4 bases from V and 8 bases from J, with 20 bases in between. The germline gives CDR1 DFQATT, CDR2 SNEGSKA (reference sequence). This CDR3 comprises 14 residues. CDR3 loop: CSATRRRDLGGYTF. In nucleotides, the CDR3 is TGCAGTGCTACCAGGCGGAGGGACCTGGGGGGCTACACCTTC.

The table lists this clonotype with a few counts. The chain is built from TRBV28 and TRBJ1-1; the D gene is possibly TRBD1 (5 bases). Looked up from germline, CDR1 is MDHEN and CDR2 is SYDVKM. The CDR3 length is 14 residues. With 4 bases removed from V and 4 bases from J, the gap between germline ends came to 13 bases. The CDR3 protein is CASSYRSQGTEAFF. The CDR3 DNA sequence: TGTGCCAGCAGTTACAGGAGCCAGGGCACTGAAGCTTTCTTT.

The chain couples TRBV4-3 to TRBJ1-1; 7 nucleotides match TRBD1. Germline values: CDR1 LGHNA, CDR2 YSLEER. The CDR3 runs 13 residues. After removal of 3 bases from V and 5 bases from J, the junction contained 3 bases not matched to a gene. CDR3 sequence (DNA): TGCGCCAGCAGCCACCACAGGGGAACTGAAGCTTTCTTT. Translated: CASSHHRGTEAFF.

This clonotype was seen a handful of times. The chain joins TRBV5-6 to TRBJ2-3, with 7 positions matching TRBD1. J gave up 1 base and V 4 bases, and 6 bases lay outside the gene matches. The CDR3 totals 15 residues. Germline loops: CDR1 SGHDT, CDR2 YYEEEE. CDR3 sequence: CASSPNRGRTDTQYF. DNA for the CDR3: TGTGCCAGCAGCCCGAACAGGGGCCGCACAGATACGCAGTATTTT.

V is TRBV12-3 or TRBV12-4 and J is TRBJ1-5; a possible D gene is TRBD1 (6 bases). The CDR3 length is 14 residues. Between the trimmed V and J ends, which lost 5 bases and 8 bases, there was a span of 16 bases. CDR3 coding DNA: TGTGCCAGCAGTCCATCTTCGGCAGGGGAGCCCCAGCATTTT. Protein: CASSPSSAGEPQHF.

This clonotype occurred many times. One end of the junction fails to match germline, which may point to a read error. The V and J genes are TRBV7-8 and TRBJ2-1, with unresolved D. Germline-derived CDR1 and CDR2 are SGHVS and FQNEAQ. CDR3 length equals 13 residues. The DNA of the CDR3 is TGTGCCAGCAGTTTAGGGTCCCACAATGAGCAGTTCTTC. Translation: CASSLGSHNEQFF. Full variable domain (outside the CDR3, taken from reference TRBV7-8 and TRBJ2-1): GAGVSQSPRYKVAKRGQDVALRCDPISGHVSLFWYQQALGQGPEFLTYFQNEAQLDKSGLPSDRFFAERPEGSVSTLKIQRTQQEDSAVYLCASSLGSHNEQFFGPGTRLTVL.

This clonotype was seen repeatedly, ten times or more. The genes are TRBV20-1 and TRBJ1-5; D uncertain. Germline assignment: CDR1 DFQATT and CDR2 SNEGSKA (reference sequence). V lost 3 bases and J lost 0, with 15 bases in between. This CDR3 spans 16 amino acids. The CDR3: CSASPMLPSSNQPQHF. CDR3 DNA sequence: TGCAGTGCTAGCCCCATGCTCCCCTCTAGCAATCAGCCCCAGCATTTT.

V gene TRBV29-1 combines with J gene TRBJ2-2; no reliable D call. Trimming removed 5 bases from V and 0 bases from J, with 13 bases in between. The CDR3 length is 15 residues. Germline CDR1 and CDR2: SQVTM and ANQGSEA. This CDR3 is CSVLLAVPNTGELFF. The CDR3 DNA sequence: TGCAGCGTTCTCTTAGCAGTCCCGAACACCGGGGAGCTGTTTTTT.

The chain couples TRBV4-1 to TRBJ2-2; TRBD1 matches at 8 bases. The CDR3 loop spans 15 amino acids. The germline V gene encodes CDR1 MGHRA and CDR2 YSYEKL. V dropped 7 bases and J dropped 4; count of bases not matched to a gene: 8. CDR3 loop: CASNPQDRGTGELFF. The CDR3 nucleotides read TGCGCCAGCAACCCACAAGACAGGGGCACCGGGGAGCTGTTTTTT.

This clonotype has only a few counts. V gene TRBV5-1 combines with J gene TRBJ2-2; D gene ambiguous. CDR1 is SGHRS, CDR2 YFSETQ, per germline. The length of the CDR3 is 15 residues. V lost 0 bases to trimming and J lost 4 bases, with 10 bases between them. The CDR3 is CASSLDPGVTGELFF. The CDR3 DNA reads TGCGCCAGCAGCTTGGATCCGGGTGTCACCGGGGAGCTGTTTTTT.

CDR3 in DNA: TGTGCCAGCAGCCCGAGGGGGCCCGTGACCGGGGAGCTGTTTTTT. Its protein product is CASSPRGPVTGELFF. This sequence joins TRBV7-2 and TRBJ2-2; TRBD1 matches 7 bases. The V gene's germline CDR1 is SGHTA and CDR2 FQGNSA. J was trimmed by 5 bases and V by 5 bases; bases with no gene match: 8. The CDR3 is made up of 15 amino acids.